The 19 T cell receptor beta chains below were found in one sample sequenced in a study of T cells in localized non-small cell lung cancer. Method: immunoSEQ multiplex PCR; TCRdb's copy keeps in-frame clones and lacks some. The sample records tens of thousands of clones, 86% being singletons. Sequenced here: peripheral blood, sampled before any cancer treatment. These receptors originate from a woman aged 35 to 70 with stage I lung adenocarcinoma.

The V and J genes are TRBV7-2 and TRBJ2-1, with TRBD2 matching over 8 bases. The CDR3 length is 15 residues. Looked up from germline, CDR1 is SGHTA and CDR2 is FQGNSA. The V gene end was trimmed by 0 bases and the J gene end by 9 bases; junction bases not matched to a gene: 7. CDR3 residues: CASSLAWAGGAEQFF. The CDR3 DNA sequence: TGTGCCAGCAGCTTAGCTTGGGCGGGGGGTGCTGAGCAGTTCTTC.

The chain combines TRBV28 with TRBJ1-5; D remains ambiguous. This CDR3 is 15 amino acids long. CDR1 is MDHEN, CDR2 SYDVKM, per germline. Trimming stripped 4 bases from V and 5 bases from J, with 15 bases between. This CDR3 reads CASSSVGPSDQPQHF. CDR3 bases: TGTGCCAGCAGTTCAGTCGGCCCTTCGGATCAGCCCCAGCATTTT.

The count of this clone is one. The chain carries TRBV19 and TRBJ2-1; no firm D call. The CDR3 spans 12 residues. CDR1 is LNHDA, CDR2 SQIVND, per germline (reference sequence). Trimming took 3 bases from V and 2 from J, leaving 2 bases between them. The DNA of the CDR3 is TGTGCCAGTAGTATCCCCTACAATGAGCAGTTCTTC. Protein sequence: CASSIPYNEQFF.

DNA for the CDR3: TGTGCCAGCAGCTTAGTGGATACGCAGTATTTT. Translation gives CASSLVDTQYF. The chain employs TRBV7-2 and TRBJ2-3; D is uncertain. CDR3 length equals 11 residues. V gave up 1 base and J gave up 6 bases, with 2 bases separating them. Per germline, CDR1 SGHTA and CDR2 FQGNSA. Variable domain in full (rest from reference TRBV7-2 and TRBJ2-3): GAGVSQSPSNKVTEKGKDVELRCDPISGHTALYWYRQSLGQGLEFLIYFQGNSAPDKSGLPSDRFSAERTGGSVSTLTIQRTQQEDSAVYLCASSLVDTQYFGPGTRLTVL.

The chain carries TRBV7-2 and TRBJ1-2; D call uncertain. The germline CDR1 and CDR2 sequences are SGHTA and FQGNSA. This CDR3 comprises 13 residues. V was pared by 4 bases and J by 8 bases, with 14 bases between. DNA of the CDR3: TGTGCCAGCAGCTCCCCTCCAGCGTACGGCTACACCTTC. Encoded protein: CASSSPPAYGYTF.

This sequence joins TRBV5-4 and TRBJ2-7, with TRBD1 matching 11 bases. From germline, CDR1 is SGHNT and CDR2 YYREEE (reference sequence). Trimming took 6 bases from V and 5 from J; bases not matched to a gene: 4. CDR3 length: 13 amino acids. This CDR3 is CASKGQGAHEQYF. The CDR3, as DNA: TGTGCCAGCAAAGGACAGGGGGCGCACGAGCAGTACTTC.

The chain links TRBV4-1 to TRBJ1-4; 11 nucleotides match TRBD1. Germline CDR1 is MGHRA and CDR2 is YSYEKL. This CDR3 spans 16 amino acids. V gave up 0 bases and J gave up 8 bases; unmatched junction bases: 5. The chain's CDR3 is CASSQDRGTGGEKLFF. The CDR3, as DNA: TGCGCCAGCAGCCAAGATAGAGGGACAGGGGGAGAAAAACTGTTTTTT.

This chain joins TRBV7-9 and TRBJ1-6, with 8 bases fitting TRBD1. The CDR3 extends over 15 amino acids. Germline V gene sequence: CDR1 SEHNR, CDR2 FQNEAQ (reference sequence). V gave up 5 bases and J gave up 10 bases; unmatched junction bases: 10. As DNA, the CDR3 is TGTGCCAGCAGCGAAACGACAGGGGTCGGATCACCCCTCCACTTT. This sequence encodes CASSETTGVGSPLHF.

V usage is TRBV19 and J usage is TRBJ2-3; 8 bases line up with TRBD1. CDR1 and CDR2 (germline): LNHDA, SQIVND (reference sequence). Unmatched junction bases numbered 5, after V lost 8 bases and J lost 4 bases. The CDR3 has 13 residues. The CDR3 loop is CASQGQVPDTQYF. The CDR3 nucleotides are TGTGCCAGTCAGGGACAGGTACCAGATACGCAGTATTTT.

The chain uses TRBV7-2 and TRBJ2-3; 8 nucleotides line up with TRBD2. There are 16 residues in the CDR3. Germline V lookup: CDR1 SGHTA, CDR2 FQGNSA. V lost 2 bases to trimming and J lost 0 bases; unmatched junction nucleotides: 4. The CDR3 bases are TGTGCCAGCAGCTTAATTGGCGGGGGGAGCACAGATACGCAGTATTTT. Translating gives CASSLIGGGSTDTQYF.

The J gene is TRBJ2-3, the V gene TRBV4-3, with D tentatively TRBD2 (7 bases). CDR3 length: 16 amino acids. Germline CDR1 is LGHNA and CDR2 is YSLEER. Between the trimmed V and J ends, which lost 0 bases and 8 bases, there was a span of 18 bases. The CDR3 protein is CASSQDKGGLASTQYF. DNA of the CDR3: TGCGCCAGCAGCCAAGATAAGGGGGGGCTAGCCTCTACGCAGTATTTT.

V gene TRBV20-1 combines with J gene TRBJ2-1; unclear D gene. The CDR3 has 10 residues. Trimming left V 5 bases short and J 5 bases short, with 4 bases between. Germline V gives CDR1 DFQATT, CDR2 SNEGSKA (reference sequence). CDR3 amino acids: CSAQDNEQFF. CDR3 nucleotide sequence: TGCAGTGCTCAGGACAATGAGCAGTTCTTC.

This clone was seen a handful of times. This CDR3 is CASSQTDMGLGTYEQYF. The CDR3, as DNA: TGCGCCAGCAGTCAAACGGATATGGGACTTGGGACCTACGAGCAGTACTTC. V and J are TRBV4-1 and TRBJ2-7; TRBD2 is a possible D gene (6 bases). CDR1 and CDR2 from the germline V gene are MGHRA and YSYEKL. V lost 6 bases to trimming and J lost 2 bases, with 23 bases between them. This CDR3 has 17 residues.

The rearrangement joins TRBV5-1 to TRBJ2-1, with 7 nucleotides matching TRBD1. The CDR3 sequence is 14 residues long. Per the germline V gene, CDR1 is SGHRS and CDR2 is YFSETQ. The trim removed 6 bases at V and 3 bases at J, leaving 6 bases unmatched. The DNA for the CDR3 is TGCGCCAGCACGTCTGGGGACAGCTACAATGAGCAGTTCTTC. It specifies CASTSGDSYNEQFF.

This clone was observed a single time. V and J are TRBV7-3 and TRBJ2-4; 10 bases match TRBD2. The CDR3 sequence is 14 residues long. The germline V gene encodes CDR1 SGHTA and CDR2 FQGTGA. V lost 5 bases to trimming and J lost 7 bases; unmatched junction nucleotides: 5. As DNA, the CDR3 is TGTGCCAGCAGCGTTAGCGGGGGGCGTAACATTCAGTACTTC. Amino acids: CASSVSGGRNIQYF.

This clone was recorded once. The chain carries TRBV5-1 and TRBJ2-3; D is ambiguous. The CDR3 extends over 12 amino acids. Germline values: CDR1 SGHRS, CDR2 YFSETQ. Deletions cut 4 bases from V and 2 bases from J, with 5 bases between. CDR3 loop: CASSPSTDTQYF. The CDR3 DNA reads TGCGCCAGCAGCCCGTCCACAGATACGCAGTATTTT. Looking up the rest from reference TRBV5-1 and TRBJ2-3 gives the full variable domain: KAGVTQTPRYLIKTRGQQVTLSCSPISGHRSVSWYQQTPGQGLQFLFEYFSETQRNKGNFPGRFSGRQFSNSRSEMNVSTLELGDSALYLCASSPSTDTQYFGPGTRLTVL.

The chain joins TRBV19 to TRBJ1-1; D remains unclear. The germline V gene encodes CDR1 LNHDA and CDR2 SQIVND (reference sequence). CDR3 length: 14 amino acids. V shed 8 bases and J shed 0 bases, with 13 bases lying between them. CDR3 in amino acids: CASSNERMNTEAFF. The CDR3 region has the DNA TGTGCCAGTTCAAATGAAAGGATGAACACTGAAGCTTTCTTT. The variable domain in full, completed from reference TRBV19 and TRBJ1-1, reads DGGITQSPKYLFRKEGQNVTLSCEQNLNHDAMYWYRQDPGQGLRLIYYSQIVNDFQKGDIAEGYSVSREKKESFPLTVTSAQKNPTAFYLCASSNERMNTEAFFGQGTRLTVV.

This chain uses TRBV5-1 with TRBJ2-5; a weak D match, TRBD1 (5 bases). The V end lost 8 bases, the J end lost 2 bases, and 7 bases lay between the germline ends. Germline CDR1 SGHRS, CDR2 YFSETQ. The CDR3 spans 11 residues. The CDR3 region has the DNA TGCGCCAGAAGACAGCAAGAGACCCAGTACTTC. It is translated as CARRQQETQYF.

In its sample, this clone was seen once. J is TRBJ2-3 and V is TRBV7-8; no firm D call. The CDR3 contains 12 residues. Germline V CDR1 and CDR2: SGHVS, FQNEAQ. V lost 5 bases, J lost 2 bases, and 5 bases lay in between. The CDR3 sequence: CASSLDTDTQYF. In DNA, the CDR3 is TGTGCCAGCAGCCTAGACACAGATACGCAGTATTTT.